At least ten counts were recorded for the clone carrying this TCR beta chain. Its antigen is not identified. Researchers made TCR beta libraries by using iRepertoire HTBI primers and running Arm-PCR on CDR3 regions. TCRdb fed the multiplex PCR reads into MiXCR, producing one record per CDR3 protein. The table has about 610,000 distinct CDR3 sequences, around 16% seen once. The CDR3 loop spans 14 amino acids. The germline CDR1 and CDR2 sequences are SGHTA and FQGTGA. Trimming at V came to 4 bases and at J to 5 bases, leaving 7 bases not matched to a gene. The entry originates in a study of regulatory T cells in long-lasting Graves disease. Overall study results and limits: When disease was persistent, TRBV28, TRBJ1-2 and TRBJ2-5 were the favored segments. Accuracy was possibly reduced by small sample size.

Time point noted: newly diagnosed GD, antithyroid drugs for less than 3 months. After RNA was extracted from PBMCs, the TCR library was made from it. In each case, Graves' disease was diagnosed per American Thyroid Association guidelines. The same data also contributed to another study, on T cells in Graves' hyperthyroidism and ophthalmopathy.

The TCR was taken from a man aged 18-30 years with Graves disease. The rearrangement links TRBV7-3 to TRBJ2-5; 7 bases are a match to TRBD1. Material: peripheral blood mononuclear cells (PBMCs), obtained at new diagnosis, from a patient treated with antithyroid drugs. CDR3: CASSSTGTAETQYF. CDR3 bases: TGTGCCAGCAGCTCTACGGGGACAGCGGAGACCCAGTACTTC. Supplemented by reference TRBV7-3 and TRBJ2-5, the full variable domain reads GAGVSQTPSNKVTEKGKYVELRCDPISGHTALYWYRQSLGQGPEFLIYFQGTGAADDSGLPNDRFFAVRPEGSVSTLKIQRTERGDSAVYLCASSSTGTAETQYFGPGTRLLVL.